The entry that follows covers one TCR beta chain sequence. The CDR3 has 15 residues. V was pared by 5 bases and J by 0 bases, with 4 bases of the junction left unmatched. From germline, CDR1 is MNHEY and CDR2 SVGAGI. This sample is part of a study of blood T cell repertoires in COVID-19. At the level of the study: Samples came from the United States, Italy and Spain, spanning acute and convalescent COVID-19.

TCRdb's table, derived via immunoSEQ multiplex PCR, lists solely in-frame clones and lacks some. The sample holds about 170,000 clones, approximately 85% seen once. V is TRBV6-5 and J is TRBJ1-1, with 9 bases that match TRBD1. The receptor was derived from a man in his forties who had recovered from COVID-19. Sequenced material: peripheral blood. CDR3 coding DNA: TGTGCCAGCAGTAGAAGGACAGGGGTGAACACTGAAGCTTTCTTT. Its protein is CASSRRTGVNTEAFF.